This is a list of T cell receptor beta chains from one sample in a study of blood T cell repertoires in COVID-19. Some clones are missing from TCRdb's copy, which holds only in-frame ones; the method was immunoSEQ multiplex PCR. The sample records about 62,000 clones, more than 80% being singletons. Input material: peripheral blood. The source of these receptors is a woman of 80 years or more with acute or convalescent COVID-19. Both conserved end residues are part of each CDR3. Each record gives: clone size, V gene, J gene, D gene, CDR3 DNA, CDR3 protein. D genes are given only for firm matches. The listing skips clone size in some rows; elsewhere it reads once, few, many or a size class.

-,TRBV18,TRBJ1-4,-,TGTGCCAGCGCCCCCAGCGTGGCGGAAAAACTGTTTTTT,CASAPSVAEKLFF
-,TRBV7-3,TRBJ2-2,TRBD2,TGTGCCAGCAGCCCCGGGGGAGGCGGGGGCACCGGGGAGCTGTTTTTT,CASSPGGGGGTGELFF
-,TRBV7-2,TRBJ1-5,-,TGTGCCAGCAGCTTAGTATCAGGGCGGAATCAGCCCCAGCATTTT,CASSLVSGRNQPQHF
-,TRBV30,TRBJ1-4,TRBD1,TGTGCCTTGACCCCGGGACAGATAAATGAAAAACTGTTTTTT,CALTPGQINEKLFF
-,TRBV11-2,TRBJ2-2,TRBD2,TGTGCCAGCAGCGACCAGACTAGCGCGGCCGGGGAGCTGTTTTTT,CASSDQTSAAGELFF
-,TRBV7-3,TRBJ1-1,TRBD1,TGTGCCAGCAGATTACAGGGGGCACTGAACACTGAAGCTTTCTTT,CASRLQGALNTEAFF
-,TRBV5-5,TRBJ2-1,TRBD2,TGTGCCAGCAGCTTCGGGACTAGCGGGAGGGCCCCCTACAATGAGCAGTTCTTC,CASSFGTSGRAPYNEQFF
-,TRBV30,TRBJ1-2,-,TGTGCCTGGAGCCCAGACAGCTTTAACTATGGCTACACCTTC,CAWSPDSFNYGYTF
-,TRBV7-9,TRBJ2-7,-,TGTGCCAGCAGCGCAGGCGGGTTGAGGCAGGGGATCTACGAGCAGTACTTC,CASSAGGLRQGIYEQYF
few,TRBV5-5,TRBJ2-7,TRBD2,TGTGCCAGCAGCTGGGGACTAGCGACCTACGAGCAGTACTTC,CASSWGLATYEQYF
-,TRBV5-1,TRBJ2-2,TRBD1,TGCGCCAGCAGATCAGCCGGGACAGGAAACACCGGGGAGCTGTTTTTT,CASRSAGTGNTGELFF
few,TRBV6-1,TRBJ2-7,TRBD1,TGTGCCAGCAGTGATCGGACAGGGGGCAGCCCCCAGGGCTACGAGCAGTACTTC,CASSDRTGGSPQGYEQYF
-,TRBV19,TRBJ2-7,-,TGTGCCAGTAGCACCGGGACTTCCGGCTACGAGCAGTACTTC,CASSTGTSGYEQYF
few,TRBV5-5,TRBJ2-1,-,TGTGCCAGCAGCGTCAATCGACAGAACCCCTACAATGAGCAGTTCTTC,CASSVNRQNPYNEQFF
once,TRBV11-2,TRBJ2-7,-,TGTGCCAGCAGCTTAGGGGACTCGCCCGGGTACTTC,CASSLGDSPGYF
-,TRBV28,TRBJ2-1,TRBD2,TGTGCCAGCAGTCGACTAGCGGGAGGTATCAATGAGCAGTTCTTC,CASSRLAGGINEQFF
-,TRBV5-1,TRBJ2-1,-,TGCGCCAGCAGCTTGATCAGCGGTGAGCAGTTCTTC,CASSLISGEQFF
-,TRBV2,TRBJ1-5,-,TGTGCCAGCAGTGGAGGAGGTCCTCCGAATCAGCCCCAGCATTTT,CASSGGGPPNQPQHF
-,TRBV3-1/TRBV3-2,TRBJ1-2,-,TGTGCCAGCAGCCAAGATCTGGCAGACTATGGCTACACCTTC,CASSQDLADYGYTF
-,TRBV24-1,TRBJ2-7,TRBD2,TGTGCCACCAGTTCCCGGAGGACTAGCGGGAGGGAAGAGCAGTACTTC,CATSSRRTSGREEQYF